This is a list of T cell receptor beta chains from one sample in a study of T cell changes during pregnancy in multiple sclerosis. Repertoires were generated with immunoSEQ multiplex PCR, while TCRdb's copy carries only in-frame clones and drops some. The top ten hold approximately 0.9% of the sample, which has around 48,000 clones, approximately 92% seen once. The sample consisted of CD4+ T cells from peripheral blood mononuclear cells, taken in the second trimester of pregnancy. The receptors shown here come from a female donor in good health, enrolled as a control in a pregnancy study. Each CDR3 is given with its conserved first and last residue. The order of the fields is J gene, D gene, V gene, CDR3 DNA, CDR3 protein. D genes are given only for firm matches.

TRBJ2-7 | . | TRBV27 | TGTGCCAGCAGTTCCGAACTTGATCACGAGCAGTACTTC | CASSSELDHEQYF
TRBJ1-5 | . | TRBV6-5 | TGTGCCAGCAGTTACTCCGGGACATCGAATCAGCCCCAGCATTTT | CASSYSGTSNQPQHF
TRBJ2-7 | TRBD2 | TRBV7-8 | TGTGCCAGCAGCTTAATTTTAAGCCGAGCGGGAGCGCCCTACGAGCAGTACTTC | CASSLILSRAGAPYEQYF
TRBJ2-5 | TRBD1 | TRBV6-5 | TGTGCCACCACCGGGACAGGGAGGGGGGAGACCCAGTACTTC | CATTGTGRGETQYF
TRBJ2-3 | . | TRBV5-1 | TGCGCCAGCAGCGTACAGGGATCTAGCACAGATACGCAGTATTTT | CASSVQGSSTDTQYF
TRBJ2-3 | . | TRBV7-9 | TGTGCCAGCAGCTTAGCGCTACTATATTCTAGCACAGATACGCAGTATTTT | CASSLALLYSSTDTQYF
TRBJ2-2 | . | TRBV28 | TGTGCCAGCAGTCCCTCAGGACTGTTCACCAACACCGGGGAGCTGTTTTTT | CASSPSGLFTNTGELFF
TRBJ2-7 | . | TRBV11-2 | TGTGCCAGCAGCTTAGACGGGGTACCCTACGAGCAGTACTTC | CASSLDGVPYEQYF
TRBJ2-2 | TRBD2 | TRBV7-3 | TGTGCCAGCAGCTCCCACCCCGCGGGAGGGGGCATTGGGGAGCTGTTTTTT | CASSSHPAGGGIGELFF
TRBJ2-3 | TRBD2 | TRBV25-1 | TGTGCCAGCAGTGAATTAGCTAGCGGGAGGGCAGGCACAGATACGCAGTATTTT | CASSELASGRAGTDTQYF